Included here is one T cell receptor (beta chain) sequence, with context. This clone was counted once. There is no known antigen for this receptor. No quality values exist for individual bases; no much larger clone is one base distant. This entry is derived from a study of shared clonotypes between healthy human individuals (dated by TCRdb to 2018 to 2020). Context from the whole study: The cohort comprised a couple of women and a few men aged 18 to 49 years. Libraries were prepared and TCR repertoires were sequenced by different laboratories using diverse techniques, in order to increase sequencing depth and limit assay-specific biases. Blood TCR repertoires of a handful of healthy adults were deeply sequenced to estimate repertoire size and the extent of clonotype sharing between individuals. Each donor's leukapheresis produced roughly between roughly 0.85 and 9.5 billion PBMCs. Per donor, three plates each were used for CD4 naive and CD4 memory, two for CD8 naive, and one for CD8 memory. Here is what the overall study found, with its caveats: Across four donors, approximately 5% of naive CD4, over 3% of naive CD8, roughly 2.3% of memory CD4, and about 0.44% of memory CD8 clonotypes were shared. Clonotypes shared by all four sorted-subset donors showed higher generation probabilities than non-shared clonotypes. Estimated clonotype richness was generally larger for naive than for memory subsets. Even with the large sequencing depth, rarefaction of the sorted-subset datasets indicated that sequencing was incomplete. Only blood was sampled, and tissue TCR repertoires likely differ from those in blood. Because the study included only a small number of donors, the genetic and exposure-history diversity represented was limited. Pairwise subsampling led to the expectation that sequencing depth would affect the degree of clonotype sharing among donors.

Donors were healthy HIV-negative adults with no recently reported acute infections or vaccinations. All donors were Caucasian adults living in Nashville, Tennessee, USA. CD8 memory samples were composed of magnetically selected CD45RO+ cells combined with CCR7-negative CD45RA+ effector memory (TemRA) cells. Blood was collected by leukapheresis, and PBMCs were isolated by Ficoll-Histopaque density gradient centrifugation and then cryopreserved in liquid nitrogen vapor phase. Purity and quantity of every magnetically sorted T cell population were checked by analytical flow cytometry. Genomic DNA was isolated from each sorted fraction and quantified by UV absorbance on a Nanodrop 2000c. Using the deep immunoSEQ assay, multiplex PCR amplified TCR CDR3 regions from genomic DNA. For each cell subset, the extracted genomic DNA was distributed evenly across all wells of several immunoSEQ 96-well plates, and each plate served as one replicate. Each replicate PCR for sorted subsets received approximately 200 ng genomic DNA, equal to roughly 30,000 T cell genomes. Purified libraries were measured with a Qubit 3.0 fluorometer, size-checked on a Bioanalyzer 2100, and measured again with the KAPA Library Quantification kit. A separate single-read 150-cycle Illumina NextSeq 550 flow cell was used to sequence each immunoSEQ 96-well plate. In the source study's methods: Because the immunoSEQ output included only junctional sequences and no quality scores, the filtering could not be the same as the filtering used for full-length reads. Sequences were annotated with PyIR, a Python wrapper for IgBLAST v1.9, and V/J genes and CDR3 were assigned using IMGT germline references. Any read was removed if the V/J assignment was weak (E-value above 1e-6), the CDR3 was missing, or the read contained stop codons, out-of-frame junctions, or ambiguous translated residues. A V3J clonotype was defined by an identical inferred V gene, J gene, and CDR3 amino acid sequence. The percentage overlap between two repertoires was calculated by dividing the number of shared unique clonotypes by the size of the smaller repertoire. Richness of each repertoire was evaluated using RTK rarefaction, the Chao1 estimator, and Recon v2.1 estimates of unobserved clonotypes. OLGA was used to compute generation probabilities for all TCRbeta clonotypes that the gDNA method yielded from a handful of donors. Held by TCRdb, this immuneACCESS table contains in-frame sequences only and omits some clones. Under half of the omission traces to an unresolved V gene where checked; the cause of the rest is unknown. D and trimming were read from the DNA, whereas the V and J calls and clone size are those reported in that table. The sample table records approximately 350,000 clones; 96% of these occur just once. The ten largest clones take up about 0.34% of the sample.

Germline trimming amounts to 0 bases on V and 6 bases on J, with 7 as the count of junction bases outside the gene matches. Its CDR3 holds 14 amino acids, cysteine through phenylalanine. The only DNA kept is the CDR3, 42 bases in frame from the first base. The germline V gene encodes CDR1 GTSNPN and CDR2 SVGIG (reference sequence). This receptor was taken from a man aged 30-40 years in good health. Sequenced: memory CD8+ T cells sorted from blood. What the cell subset or site label conveys for this sample: CD45RO+ cells pooled with CCR7-negative TemRA cells. Recombination connected TRBV30 to TRBJ2-7; TRBD2 agrees with 8 junctional bases. The CDR3 region has the sequence CAWSVVSGMIEQYF. At the DNA level, the sequence is TGTGCCTGGAGTGTGGTTAGCGGGATGATCGAGCAGTACTTC.